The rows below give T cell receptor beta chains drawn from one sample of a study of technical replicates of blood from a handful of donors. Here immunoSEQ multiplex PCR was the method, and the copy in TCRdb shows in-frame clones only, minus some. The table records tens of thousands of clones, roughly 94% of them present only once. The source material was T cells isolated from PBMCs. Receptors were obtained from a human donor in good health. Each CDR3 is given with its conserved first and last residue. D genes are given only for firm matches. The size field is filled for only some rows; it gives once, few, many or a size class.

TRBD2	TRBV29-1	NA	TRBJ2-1	TGCAGCGTTGAGCGGGGGGGCCCCTACAATGAGCAGTTCTTC	CSVERGGPYNEQFF
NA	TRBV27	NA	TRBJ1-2	TGTGCCAGCAGTCCTCTTGTTGGCGGCTACACCTTC	CASSPLVGGYTF
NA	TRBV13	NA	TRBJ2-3	TGTGCCAGCAGCGAAACAAGCGGCTACACAGATACGCAGTATTTT	CASSETSGYTDTQYF
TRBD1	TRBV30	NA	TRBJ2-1	TGTGCCTGGAGCGGGGGACAGGGGTGGAATGAGCAGTTCTTC	CAWSGGQGWNEQFF
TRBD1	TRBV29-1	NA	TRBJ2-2	TGCAGCGTCTTCGGGACAGGGAGGGCCGGGGAGCTGTTTTTT	CSVFGTGRAGELFF
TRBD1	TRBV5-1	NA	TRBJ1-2	TGCGCCAGCAGCTGGGGGACAGATCTTGGCTACACCTTC	CASSWGTDLGYTF
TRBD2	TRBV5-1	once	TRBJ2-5	TGCGCCAGCACCCTACTAGCGGGCCAAGAGACCCAGTACTTC	CASTLLAGQETQYF
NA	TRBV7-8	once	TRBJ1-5	TGTGCCAGCAGCTTAGCGGGGAAGACTAGCCCCCAGCATTTT	CASSLAGKTSPQHF
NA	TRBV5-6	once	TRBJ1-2	TGTGCCAGCAGCTTGACAGCCGGCTACACCTTC	CASSLTAGYTF
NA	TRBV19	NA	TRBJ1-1	TGTGCCAGTAGCCCCCGGGAGGGGGGGTCGGACACTGAAGCTTTCTTT	CASSPREGGSDTEAFF
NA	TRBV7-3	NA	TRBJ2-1	TGTGCCAGCAGCTTAACGGGTGGGAGGGGGAGCTCCTACAATGAGCAGTTCTTC	CASSLTGGRGSSYNEQFF
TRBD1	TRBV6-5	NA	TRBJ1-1	TGTGCCAGCAGTGCCACCGGGGACAGAGGTACTGAAGCTTTCTTT	CASSATGDRGTEAFF
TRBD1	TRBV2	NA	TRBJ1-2	TGTGCCAGCAGTGAGACAGGGAGCGTCCATAGCTACACCTTC	CASSETGSVHSYTF
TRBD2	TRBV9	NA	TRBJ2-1	TGTGCCAGCAGCGGCGGGGGGAATGAGCAGTTCTTC	CASSGGGNEQFF
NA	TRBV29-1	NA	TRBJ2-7	TGCAGCGTTGTTTCCACGAGCTCCTACGAGCAGTACTTC	CSVVSTSSYEQYF
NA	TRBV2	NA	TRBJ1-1	TGTGCCAGCAGCGTGGGGGAGGGAGTGAACACTGAAGCTTTCTTT	CASSVGEGVNTEAFF
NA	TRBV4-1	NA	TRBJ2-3	TGCGCCAGCAGCCAAGGCGGGAGCACAGATACGCAGTATTTT	CASSQGGSTDTQYF
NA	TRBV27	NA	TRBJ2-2	TGTGCCAGCAGTCGCGGGTTTACAAACACCGGGGAGCTGTTTTTT	CASSRGFTNTGELFF
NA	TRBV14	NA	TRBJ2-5	TGTGCCAGCAGCCGGTCTGGACACGGAAGAGAGACCCAGTACTTC	CASSRSGHGRETQYF
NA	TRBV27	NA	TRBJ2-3	TGTGCCAGCAGTTTAACCCGGTCCACAGATACGCAGTATTTT	CASSLTRSTDTQYF
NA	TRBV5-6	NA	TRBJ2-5	TGTGCCAGCAGCCCGCTCGGCTCCCCCGGGGAGACCCAGTACTTC	CASSPLGSPGETQYF
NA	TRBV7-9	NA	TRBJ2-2	TGTGCCAGCAGAACAGGGCTGGTCGGGGAGCTGTTTTTT	CASRTGLVGELFF
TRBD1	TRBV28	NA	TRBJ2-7	TGTGCCAGCAGTTCCGGGGACAGCCCCCACGAGCAGTACTTC	CASSSGDSPHEQYF